This TCR beta chain was identified during a study of beta chain features in type 1 diabetes. General study findings and limits: Across all four CD4+ subsets, people with type 1 diabetes showed modestly shorter TCRB CDR3s.

Germline V CDR1 and CDR2: SNHLY, FYNNEI. CDR3 size: 15 residues. The ends lost 4 bases at V and 6 bases at J; junction bases unmatched: 9. All of the isolated RNA was reverse transcribed, so expressed TCRB transcripts were sequenced. Profiling relied on immunoSEQ multiplex PCR, and the TCRdb table lists in-frame clones only, not all of them. Here the sample spans about 650,000 clones, 9.5% to 15% being singletons. This clone was seen only a few times. The antigen remains undetermined. The origin of this receptor is a man aged 25-40 years with type 1 diabetes. The chain employs TRBV2 and TRBJ1-5; 7 positions match TRBD1. The specimen sequenced was naive CD4+ T cells from blood. The CDR3 region is CASSAQTGLSQPQHF. The CDR3 DNA reads as TGTGCCAGCAGTGCACAGACAGGGTTAAGTCAGCCCCAGCATTTT.